This is a list of T cell receptor beta chains from one sample in a study of shared clonotypes between healthy human individuals. Sequencing was performed with immunoSEQ multiplex PCR; in TCRdb, only in-frame clones are kept and a portion is missing. Among approximately 1,500,000 clones, around 98% were seen once, and the ten largest hold around 0.45%. The sample comprised naive CD4+ T cells sorted from blood. All receptors derive from a man between 25 and 39 years old in good health. The CDR3 runs from the conserved cysteine through the conserved F or W. A D gene is named only where the DNA matches it firmly. For some rows the clone size is stated as once, few or many, or as a class when expanded; others skip it.

size	J	D	V	DNA	CDR3
.	TRBJ2-7	TRBD2	TRBV29-1	TGCAGCGTTGACCAAAGGCTCATTAGCGGGAGGTCCGAGCGGGAGCAGTACTTC	CSVDQRLISGRSEREQYF
.	TRBJ1-2	.	TRBV5-4	TGTGCCAGCAGCTACCAGGGAAGAGGGGATGGCTACACCTTC	CASSYQGRGDGYTF
once	TRBJ2-2	TRBD1	TRBV18	TGTGCCAGCTCACCGGACAGGGTAGGAAACACCGGGGAGCTGTTTTTT	CASSPDRVGNTGELFF
.	TRBJ2-3	TRBD1	TRBV11-2	TGTGCCAGCAGCCCGTCAGGGACAGGGTGGACAGATACGCAGTATTTT	CASSPSGTGWTDTQYF
.	TRBJ2-7	.	TRBV6-5	TGTGCCAGCGGAGAAACAGGGCTCTACGAGCAGTACTTC	CASGETGLYEQYF
.	TRBJ1-2	TRBD1	TRBV4-1	TGCGCCAGCAGCCAAGCGGGGACAGGGAAAGGCTACACCTTC	CASSQAGTGKGYTF
.	TRBJ1-1	.	TRBV7-9	TGTGCCAGCAGCCTGACAGGAGCGAACACTGAAGCTTTCTTT	CASSLTGANTEAFF
.	TRBJ1-5	.	TRBV7-2	TGTGCCAGCAGCCGACCTTCCGGGGCCCAGCATTTT	CASSRPSGAQHF
.	TRBJ2-1	.	TRBV2	TGTGCCAGCAGTGAACCCCGGGAGGAGCAGTTCTTC	CASSEPREEQFF
.	TRBJ1-2	.	TRBV5-1	TGCGCCAGCAGCTTGGCCTCAGGGGCAAACTATGGCTACACCTTC	CASSLASGANYGYTF
.	TRBJ2-1	.	TRBV5-1	TGCGCCAGCAGCCCTAGCGCCACTAGGGACGAGCAGTTCTTC	CASSPSATRDEQFF
.	TRBJ1-4	TRBD1	TRBV19	TGTGCCAGTAGTGCCGACAGGGGGCCTAATGAAAAACTGTTTTTT	CASSADRGPNEKLFF
.	TRBJ1-2	.	TRBV5-1	TGCGCCAGCAGCTTGGGGGACAAGAGTCTCGCTGTCTACACCTTC	CASSLGDKSLAVYTF
.	TRBJ2-1	TRBD2	TRBV5-1	TGCGCCAGCAGCTTGGGGCTAGCGGGGGGTCCCTACAATGAGCAGTTCTTC	CASSLGLAGGPYNEQFF
.	TRBJ2-2	.	TRBV5-4	TGTGCCAGCAGCCCCTGGGGAGGAGTGGGCACCGGGGAGCTGTTTTTT	CASSPWGGVGTGELFF
.	TRBJ1-1	TRBD1	TRBV5-4	TGTGCCAGCAGCTTGGGGGACAGGGCTAGGAACACTGAAGCTTTCTTT	CASSLGDRARNTEAFF
.	TRBJ1-4	TRBD1	TRBV28	TGTGCCAGCAGACCCGACAGGGCGACTAATGAAAAACTGTTTTTT	CASRPDRATNEKLFF
.	TRBJ2-3	.	TRBV5-1	TGCGCCAGCTTTCTCAGCACAGATACGCAGTATTTT	CASFLSTDTQYF
.	TRBJ2-1	.	TRBV4-3	TGCGCCAGCAGCCAATCAGGCTCCTACAATGAGCAGTTCTTC	CASSQSGSYNEQFF
.	TRBJ2-1	.	TRBV11-2	TGTGCCAGCAGCTTAGATTCCGACAGGAATGAGCAGTTCTTC	CASSLDSDRNEQFF
.	TRBJ2-1	TRBD2	TRBV6-6	TGTGCCAACGATTGGGGTAGCGGGAGATCCTACAATGAGCAGTTCTTC	CANDWGSGRSYNEQFF
.	TRBJ2-7	.	TRBV18	TGTGCCAGCTCACCCCCGGGAACCTACGAGCAGTACTTC	CASSPPGTYEQYF
.	TRBJ2-7	TRBD2	TRBV23-1	TGCGCCAGCAGTCAAGGAGCTAGCGGGAGGTGGTACGAGCAGTACTTC	CASSQGASGRWYEQYF
.	TRBJ2-5	.	TRBV2	TGTGCCAGCTGCAGGTACCAAGAGACCCAGTACTTC	CASCRYQETQYF
.	TRBJ2-7	.	TRBV27	TGTGCCAGCGATAGCGACCGCGCCTACGAGCAGTACTTC	CASDSDRAYEQYF
.	TRBJ2-5	.	TRBV9	TGTGCCAGCAGCCCCCAACCTCTTCCTAGTTTTCGCGATGAAGAGACCCAGTACTTC	CASSPQPLPSFRDEETQYF
once	TRBJ2-1	TRBD2	TRBV18	TGTGCCAGCTCACCATCGGGACTAGCGGGAACTGAGCAGTTCTTC	CASSPSGLAGTEQFF
.	TRBJ1-5	.	TRBV5-1	TGCGCCAGCAGCCTACGACAGTCATATAGCAATCAGCCCCAGCATTTT	CASSLRQSYSNQPQHF
.	TRBJ2-4	.	TRBV29-1	TGCAGCGTTGGGGCGCAAGGAGCCAAAAACATTCAGTACTTC	CSVGAQGAKNIQYF
.	TRBJ2-5	TRBD2	TRBV5-5	TGTGCCAGCAGCTTGGGCGGGAGAGTTAATTTTGGGCAAGAGACCCAGTACTTC	CASSLGGRVNFGQETQYF